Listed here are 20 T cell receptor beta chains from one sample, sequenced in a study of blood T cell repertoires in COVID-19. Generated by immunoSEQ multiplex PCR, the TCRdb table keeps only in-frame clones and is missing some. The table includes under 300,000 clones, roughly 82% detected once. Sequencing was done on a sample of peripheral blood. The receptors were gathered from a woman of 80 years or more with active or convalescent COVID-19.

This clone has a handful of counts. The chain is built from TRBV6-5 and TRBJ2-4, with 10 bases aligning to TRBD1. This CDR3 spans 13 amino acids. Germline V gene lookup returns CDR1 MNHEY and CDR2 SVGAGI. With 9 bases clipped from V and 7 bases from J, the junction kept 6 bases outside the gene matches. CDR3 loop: CASKGQGINIQYF. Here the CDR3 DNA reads TGTGCCAGTAAGGGACAGGGGATTAACATTCAGTACTTC.

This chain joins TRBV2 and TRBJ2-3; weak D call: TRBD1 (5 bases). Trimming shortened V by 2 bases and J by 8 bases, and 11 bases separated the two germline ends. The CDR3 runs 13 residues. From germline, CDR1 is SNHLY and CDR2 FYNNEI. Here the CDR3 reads CASSETRVATQYF. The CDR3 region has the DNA TGTGCCAGCAGTGAAACCAGGGTGGCTACGCAGTATTTT.

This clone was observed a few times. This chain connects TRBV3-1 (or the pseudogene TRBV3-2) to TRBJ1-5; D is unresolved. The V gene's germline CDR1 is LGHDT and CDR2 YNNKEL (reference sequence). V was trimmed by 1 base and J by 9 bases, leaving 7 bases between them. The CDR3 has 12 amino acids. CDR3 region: CASSQGGGPQHF. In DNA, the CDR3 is TGTGCCAGCAGCCAAGGAGGAGGGCCCCAGCATTTT.

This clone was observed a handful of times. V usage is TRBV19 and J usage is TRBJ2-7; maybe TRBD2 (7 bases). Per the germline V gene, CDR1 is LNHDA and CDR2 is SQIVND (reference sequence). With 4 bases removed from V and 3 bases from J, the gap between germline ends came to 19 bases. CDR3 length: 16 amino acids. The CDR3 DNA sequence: TGTGCCAGTAGTAAGGCGGGGAGGGGGATCTTCTACGAGCAGTACTTC. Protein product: CASSKAGRGIFYEQYF.

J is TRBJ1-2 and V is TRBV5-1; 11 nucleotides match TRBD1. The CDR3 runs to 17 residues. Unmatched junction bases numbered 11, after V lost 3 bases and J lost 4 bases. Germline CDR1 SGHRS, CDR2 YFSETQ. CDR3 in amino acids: CASSSSHPGQGGYGYTF. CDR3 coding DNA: TGCGCCAGCAGCTCGTCCCATCCGGGACAGGGGGGCTATGGCTACACCTTC.

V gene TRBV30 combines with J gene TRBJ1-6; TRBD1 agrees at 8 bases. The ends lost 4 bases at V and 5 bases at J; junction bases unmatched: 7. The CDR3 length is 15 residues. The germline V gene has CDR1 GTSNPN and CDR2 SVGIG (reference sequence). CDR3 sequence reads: CAWTKGTGDNSPLHF. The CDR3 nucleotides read TGTGCCTGGACGAAGGGGACAGGAGATAATTCACCCCTCCACTTT.

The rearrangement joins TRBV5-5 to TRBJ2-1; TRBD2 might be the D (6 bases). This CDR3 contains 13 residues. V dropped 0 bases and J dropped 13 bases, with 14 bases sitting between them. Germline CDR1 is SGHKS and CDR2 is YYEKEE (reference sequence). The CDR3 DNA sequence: TGTGCCAGCAGCTTGGGCGCCAGGGAGGATCAGTTCTTC. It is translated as CASSLGAREDQFF.

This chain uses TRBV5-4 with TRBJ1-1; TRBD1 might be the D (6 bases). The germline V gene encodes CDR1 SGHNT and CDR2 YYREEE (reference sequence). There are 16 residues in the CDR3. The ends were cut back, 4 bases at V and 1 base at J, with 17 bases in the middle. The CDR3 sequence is CASSPQIGTQNTEAFF. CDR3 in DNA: TGTGCCAGCAGCCCCCAGATCGGGACACAGAACACTGAAGCTTTCTTT.

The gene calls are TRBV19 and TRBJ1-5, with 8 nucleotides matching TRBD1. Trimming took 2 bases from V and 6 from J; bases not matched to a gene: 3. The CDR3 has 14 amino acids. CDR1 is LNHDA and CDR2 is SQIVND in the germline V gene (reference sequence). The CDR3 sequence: CASSINQGAQPQHF. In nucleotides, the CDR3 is TGTGCCAGTAGTATAAACCAGGGGGCTCAGCCCCAGCATTTT. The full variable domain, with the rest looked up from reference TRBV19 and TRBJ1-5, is DGGITQSPKYLFRKEGQNVTLSCEQNLNHDAMYWYRQDPGQGLRLIYYSQIVNDFQKGDIAEGYSVSREKKESFPLTVTSAQKNPTAFYLCASSINQGAQPQHFGDGTRLSIL.

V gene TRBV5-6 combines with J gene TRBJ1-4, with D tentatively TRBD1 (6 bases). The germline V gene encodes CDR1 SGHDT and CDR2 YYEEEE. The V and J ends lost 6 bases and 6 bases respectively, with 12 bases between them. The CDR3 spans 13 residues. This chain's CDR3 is CASTGGPDEKLFF. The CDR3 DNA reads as TGTGCCAGCACGGGGGGGCCGGATGAAAAACTGTTTTTT.

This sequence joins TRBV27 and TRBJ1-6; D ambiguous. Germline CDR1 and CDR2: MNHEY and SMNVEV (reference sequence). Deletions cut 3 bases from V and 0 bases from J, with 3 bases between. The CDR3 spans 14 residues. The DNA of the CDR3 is TGTGCCAGCAGTTTTAACTCCTATAATTCACCCCTCCACTTT. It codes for CASSFNSYNSPLHF.

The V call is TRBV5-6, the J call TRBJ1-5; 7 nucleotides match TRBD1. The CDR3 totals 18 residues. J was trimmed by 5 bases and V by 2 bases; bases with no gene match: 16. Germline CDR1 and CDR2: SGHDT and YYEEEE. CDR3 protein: CASSLGGGSTGLYQPQHF. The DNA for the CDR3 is TGTGCCAGCAGCTTAGGAGGGGGTTCGACAGGGTTATATCAGCCCCAGCATTTT.

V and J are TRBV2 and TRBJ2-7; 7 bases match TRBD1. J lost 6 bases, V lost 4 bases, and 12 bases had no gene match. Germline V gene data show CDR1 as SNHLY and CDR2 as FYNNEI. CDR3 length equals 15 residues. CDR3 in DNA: TGTGCCAGCAGTGCCACTTCGACAGGGATCGGCGAGCAGTACTTC. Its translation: CASSATSTGIGEQYF.

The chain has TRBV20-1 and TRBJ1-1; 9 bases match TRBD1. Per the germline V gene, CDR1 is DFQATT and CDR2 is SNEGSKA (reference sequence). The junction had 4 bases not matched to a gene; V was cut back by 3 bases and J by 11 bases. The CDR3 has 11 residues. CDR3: CSARSDRGAFF. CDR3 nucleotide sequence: TGCAGTGCTAGGAGCGACAGGGGGGCTTTCTTT.

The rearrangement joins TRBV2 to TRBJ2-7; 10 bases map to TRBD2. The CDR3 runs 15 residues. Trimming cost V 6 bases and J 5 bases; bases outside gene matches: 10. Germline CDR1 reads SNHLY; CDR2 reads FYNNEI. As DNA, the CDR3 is TGTGCCAGCAGCGAACTTCTAGCGGGGGTAAACGAGCAGTACTTC. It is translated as CASSELLAGVNEQYF.

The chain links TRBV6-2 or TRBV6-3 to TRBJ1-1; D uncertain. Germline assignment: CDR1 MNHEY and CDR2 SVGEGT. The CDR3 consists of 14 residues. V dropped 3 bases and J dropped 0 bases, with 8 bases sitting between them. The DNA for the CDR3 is TGTGCCAGCAGTTATAGGACTTTGAACACTGAAGCTTTCTTT. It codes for CASSYRTLNTEAFF.

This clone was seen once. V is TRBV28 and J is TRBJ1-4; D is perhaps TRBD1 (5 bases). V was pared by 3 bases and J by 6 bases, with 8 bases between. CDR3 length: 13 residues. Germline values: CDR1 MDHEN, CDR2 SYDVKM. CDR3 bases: TGTGCCAGCAGTTTCGACAGTTATGAAAAACTGTTTTTT. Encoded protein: CASSFDSYEKLFF.

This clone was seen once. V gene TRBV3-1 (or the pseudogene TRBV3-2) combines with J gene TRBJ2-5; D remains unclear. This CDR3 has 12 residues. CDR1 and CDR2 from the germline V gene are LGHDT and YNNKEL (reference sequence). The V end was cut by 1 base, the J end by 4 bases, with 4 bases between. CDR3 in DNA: TGTGCCAGCAGCCAAGGGCCAGAGACCCAGTACTTC. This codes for CASSQGPETQYF.

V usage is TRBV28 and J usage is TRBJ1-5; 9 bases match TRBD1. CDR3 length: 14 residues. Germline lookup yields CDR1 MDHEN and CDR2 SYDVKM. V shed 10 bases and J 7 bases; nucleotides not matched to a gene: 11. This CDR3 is CAISSGTGLQPQHF. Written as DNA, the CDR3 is TGTGCCATCTCATCCGGGACAGGGCTACAGCCCCAGCATTTT.

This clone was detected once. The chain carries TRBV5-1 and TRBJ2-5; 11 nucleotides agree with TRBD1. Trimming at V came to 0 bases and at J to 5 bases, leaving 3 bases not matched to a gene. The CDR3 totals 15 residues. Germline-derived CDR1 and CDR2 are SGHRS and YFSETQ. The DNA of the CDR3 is TGCGCCAGCAGCTTGGGGACAGGGGGCTGGGAGACCCAGTACTTC. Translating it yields CASSLGTGGWETQYF.